Listed below are T cell receptor beta chains from one sample, sequenced in a study of T cell repertoires in cytomegalovirus infection. TCRdb analysed the reads with MiXCR anew, one entry per CDR3 protein. The repertoire holds around 260,000 distinct CDR3 sequences, with roughly 10% as singletons. The sequenced material came from PBMCs. Source of these receptors: a human donor in good health (CMV status not recorded). Some clones in this sample may be carry-over from other donors' samples. Each CDR3 is given with its conserved first and last residue. A D gene is named only where the DNA matches it firmly. Some rows mark clone size as missing; the rest say once, few, many or name a class of expanded clone.

CDR3nt: TGTGCCAGCAGCTTAACCCTCCTCCGGGACCGAGATTCACCCCTCCACTTT
CDR3aa: CASSLTLLRDRDSPLHF
abundance: many
v_gene: TRBV7-2
d_gene: .
j_gene: TRBJ1-6

CDR3nt: TGTGCCAGCAGCTCGGCGGCAGGGGATCAGCCCCAGCATTTT
CDR3aa: CASSSAAGDQPQHF
abundance: few
v_gene: TRBV11-1
d_gene: .
j_gene: TRBJ1-5

CDR3nt: TGTGCCAGCAACCTAAGGGAAACAGGGGTACGCACTGAAGCTTTCTTT
CDR3aa: CASNLRETGVRTEAFF
abundance: many
v_gene: TRBV2
d_gene: TRBD1
j_gene: TRBJ1-1

CDR3nt: TGTGCCAGCAGCCCCTATCTGGGGGGTTTCTCCGACTTC
CDR3aa: CASSPYLGGFSDF
abundance: few
v_gene: TRBV11-2
d_gene: .
j_gene: TRBJ2-7

CDR3nt: TGTGCCAGCAGCCCAGCGGGGGGGATAAGTCACTTC
CDR3aa: CASSPAGGISHF
abundance: .
v_gene: TRBV11-3
d_gene: TRBD2
j_gene: TRBJ2-4

CDR3nt: TGTGCCAGCAGTTTATTTTCGCGGGGTGAGCAGTTCTTC
CDR3aa: CASSLFSRGEQFF
abundance: .
v_gene: TRBV28
d_gene: .
j_gene: TRBJ2-1

CDR3nt: TGTGCCAGCAGTTCTAGGGGGCCCCCCCATGAGCAGTTCTTC
CDR3aa: CASSSRGPPHEQFF
abundance: .
v_gene: TRBV28
d_gene: TRBD1
j_gene: TRBJ2-1

CDR3nt: TGTGCCAGCAGCTTAGTTATGGGGGGGGGCACAGATACGCAGTATTTT
CDR3aa: CASSLVMGGGTDTQYF
abundance: many
v_gene: TRBV7-8
d_gene: TRBD2
j_gene: TRBJ2-3

CDR3nt: TGTGCCAGCTCTACGGTCGAAGGACTAGCGGGGACCACAGATACGCAGTATTTT
CDR3aa: CASSTVEGLAGTTDTQYF
abundance: many
v_gene: TRBV7-2
d_gene: TRBD2
j_gene: TRBJ2-3

CDR3nt: TGTGCCAGCAGCTTAGGTGTCTCCTACAATGAGCAGTTCTTC
CDR3aa: CASSLGVSYNEQFF
abundance: many
v_gene: TRBV7-2
d_gene: .
j_gene: TRBJ2-1

CDR3nt: TGTGCCAGCAGCCACACCCGGACGGGGAGAGAAAAACTGTTTTTT
CDR3aa: CASSHTRTGREKLFF
abundance: many
v_gene: TRBV7-2
d_gene: .
j_gene: TRBJ1-4

CDR3nt: TGCGCCAGCAGCCAAGACCGGGGGCGATTGGGTAATTCACCCCTCCACTTT
CDR3aa: CASSQDRGRLGNSPLHF
abundance: .
v_gene: TRBV4-3
d_gene: .
j_gene: TRBJ1-6

CDR3nt: TGTGCCAGCAGTGGTACGGATCGGTCCTACAATGAGCAGTTCTTC
CDR3aa: CASSGTDRSYNEQFF
abundance: .
v_gene: TRBV2
d_gene: .
j_gene: TRBJ2-1

CDR3nt: TGTGCCAGCAGCCTTTTCGACGGCGCTGGGGCCAACGTCCTGACTTTC
CDR3aa: CASSLFDGAGANVLTF
abundance: few
v_gene: TRBV6-5
d_gene: .
j_gene: TRBJ2-6

CDR3nt: TGTGCCAGCAGTCCTCGACAGGGCGCGGAGACCCAGTACTTC
CDR3aa: CASSPRQGAETQYF
abundance: many
v_gene: TRBV6-2/TRBV6-3
d_gene: TRBD1
j_gene: TRBJ2-5

CDR3nt: TGTGCCAGCAGCTTCCGAGCGACAGGGGCCGTTTACGAGCAGTACTTC
CDR3aa: CASSFRATGAVYEQYF
abundance: many
v_gene: TRBV7-9
d_gene: TRBD1
j_gene: TRBJ2-7

CDR3nt: TGTGCCATCAGTATCACCGGGACAGTTCAGAGTTTT
CDR3aa: CAISITGTVQSF
abundance: many
v_gene: TRBV10-3
d_gene: TRBD1
j_gene: TRBJ1-5